What follows are 10 T cell receptor beta chains derived from one specimen sequenced in a study of type 1 regulatory T cells. TCRdb processed the reads anew with MiXCR; each CDR3 protein has one entry. The profile covers around 88,000 distinct CDR3 sequences, with about a third appearing a single time and 2% to 2.5% taken by the ten largest. Sequencing was done on a sample of CD4+ T cells, either the whole sample or a sorted fraction (not recorded which). The source is a human donor in good health.

In its sample, this clonotype was seen once. This chain joins TRBV11-2 and TRBJ2-1; 12 bases agree with TRBD2. CDR1 SGHAT and CDR2 FQNNGV come from the germline V gene. V shed 5 bases, J shed 4 bases, and the junction held 9 bases outside the gene matches. There are 17 residues in the CDR3. CDR3 residues: CASSPTSGGDKYNEQFF. The CDR3, as DNA: TGTGCCAGCAGCCCGACTAGCGGGGGCGACAAATACAATGAGCAGTTCTTC.

This sequence joins TRBV7-6 and TRBJ2-3; no clear D. V was clipped by 2 bases and J by 0 bases, with 9 bases between them. This CDR3 region has 15 residues. Germline CDR1 and CDR2: SGHVS and FNYEAQ. Written as DNA, the CDR3 is TGTGCCAGCAGCTTAACCGGGTCTAGCACAGATACGCAGTATTTT. This translates into CASSLTGSSTDTQYF.

The chain is built from TRBV7-9 and TRBJ2-2; D may be TRBD2 (6 bases). The length of the CDR3 is 15 residues. Trimming pared 2 bases from V and 6 bases from J, leaving 13 bases between. Germline V gene lookup returns CDR1 SEHNR and CDR2 FQNEAQ (reference sequence). Written as DNA, the CDR3 is TGTGCCAGCAGCTTACGGGATGGAGGGCCCGGGGAGCTGTTTTTT. It encodes CASSLRDGGPGELFF. The full variable domain, its missing parts supplied by reference TRBV7-9 and TRBJ2-2, is DTGVSQNPRHKITKRGQNVTFRCDPISEHNRLYWYRQTLGQGPEFLTYFQNEAQLEKSRLLSDRFSAERPKGSFSTLEIQRTEQGDSAMYLCASSLRDGGPGELFFGEGSRLTVL.

This clonotype was picked up many times. This chain links TRBV7-8 with TRBJ2-2; the D gene is possibly TRBD2 (6 bases). V lost 5 bases and J 5 bases, leaving 9 bases between the germline ends. CDR3 size: 13 residues. Germline CDR1 is SGHVS and CDR2 is FQNEAQ. The CDR3 protein is CASSAGRTGELFF. The DNA for the CDR3 is TGTGCCAGCAGCGCAGGGAGGACCGGGGAGCTGTTTTTT.

The chain couples TRBV7-2 to TRBJ2-2, with 8 bases aligning to TRBD2. The germline V gene encodes CDR1 SGHTA and CDR2 FQGNSA. This CDR3 spans 16 amino acids. Trimming cost V 5 bases and J 6 bases; bases outside gene matches: 11. The CDR3 region is CASSAKGAGVPGELFF. CDR3 nucleotides: TGTGCCAGCAGCGCCAAGGGAGCGGGAGTACCCGGGGAGCTGTTTTTT.

This clonotype showed up just a few times. The rearrangement uses TRBV4-3 and TRBJ2-2, with D possibly being TRBD2 (6 bases). The CDR3 is 16 residues long. Germline-derived CDR1 and CDR2 are LGHNA and YSLEER. The V gene lost 4 bases and the J gene lost 1 base, with 13 bases spanning the gap. The CDR3 DNA is TGCGCCAGCAGCCGGGAAGCGGGTAGGAACACCGGGGAGCTGTTTTTT. Its protein product is CASSREAGRNTGELFF.

The chain couples TRBV7-2 to TRBJ1-4; TRBD1 matches at 9 bases. CDR1 is SGHTA and CDR2 is FQGNSA in the germline V gene. Trimming removed 5 bases from V and 0 bases from J; junction bases left unmatched: 13. The length of the CDR3 is 19 residues. The CDR3 loop is CASSGTRTGVAATNEKLFF. CDR3 DNA: TGTGCCAGCAGCGGGACTCGGACAGGGGTAGCGGCAACTAATGAAAAACTGTTTTTT.

A few counts support this clonotype. V is TRBV29-1 and J is TRBJ2-1; 7 bases agree with TRBD2. Looked up from germline, CDR1 is SQVTM and CDR2 is ANQGSEA. J gave up 1 base and V 3 bases, and 6 bases lay outside the gene matches. The CDR3 covers 15 residues. In DNA, the CDR3 is TGCAGCGTTGATTACGGCGGGAGTTCCTACAATGAGCAGTTCTTC. Protein sequence: CSVDYGGSSYNEQFF.

The rearrangement links TRBV6-2 or TRBV6-3 to TRBJ2-7, with D possibly being TRBD1 (5 bases). CDR1 MNHEY and CDR2 SVGEGT come from the germline V gene. CDR3 length: 13 residues. V was clipped by 4 bases and J by 9 bases, with 16 bases between them. The CDR3 protein is CASSSPTGNGQYF. Written as DNA, the CDR3 is TGTGCCAGCAGTTCCCCTACAGGAAACGGGCAGTACTTC.

This sequence joins TRBV20-1 and TRBJ2-1; no clear D. There are 15 residues in the CDR3. Germline V CDR1 and CDR2: DFQATT, SNEGSKA (reference sequence). In DNA form, the CDR3 reads TGCAGATTCGCCTCGTCGGCACACACCAGCAATGAGCAGTTCTTC. Translated: CRFASSAHTSNEQFF.